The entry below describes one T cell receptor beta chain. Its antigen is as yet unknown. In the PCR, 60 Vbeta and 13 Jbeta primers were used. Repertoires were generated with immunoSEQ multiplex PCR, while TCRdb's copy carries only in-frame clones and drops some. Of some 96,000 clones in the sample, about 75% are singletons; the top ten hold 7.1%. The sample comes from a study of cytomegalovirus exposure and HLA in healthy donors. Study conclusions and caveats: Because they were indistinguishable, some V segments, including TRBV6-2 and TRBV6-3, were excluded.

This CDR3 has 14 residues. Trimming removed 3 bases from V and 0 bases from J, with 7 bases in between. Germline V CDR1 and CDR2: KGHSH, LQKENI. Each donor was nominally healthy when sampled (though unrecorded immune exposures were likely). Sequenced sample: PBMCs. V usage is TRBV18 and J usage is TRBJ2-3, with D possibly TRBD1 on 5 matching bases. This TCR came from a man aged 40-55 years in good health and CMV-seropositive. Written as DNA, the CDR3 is TGTGCCAGCTCACCTCCAGGGAGCACAGATACGCAGTATTTT. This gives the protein CASSPPGSTDTQYF.